This T cell receptor (beta chain) is drawn from a study of beta chain features in type 1 diabetes. Findings and caveats of the study: Across all four CD4+ subsets, people with type 1 diabetes showed modestly shorter TCRB CDR3s.

The investigators reverse transcribed all of the isolated RNA, so they sequenced expressed TCRB transcripts. This table comes from immunoSEQ multiplex PCR, and its TCRdb copy is limited to in-frame clones, with some not included. The table lists 300,000 to 400,000 clones, about 10% of them singletons. Notes on this clone: No antigen is known for it.

This sequence originates from a man aged 25-45 years with type 1 diabetes. The sample was central memory CD4+ T cells from blood.

CDR3 amino acids: CASSVDRSGTGGPPTKNIQYF. CDR3 coding DNA: TGTGCCAGTAGTGTCGACCGGTCCGGGACAGGGGGCCCCCCAACCAAAAACATTCAGTACTTC. J is TRBJ2-4 and V is TRBV19; 12 bases map to TRBD1. The trim removed 5 bases at V and 2 bases at J, leaving 19 bases unmatched. Germline V gene sequence: CDR1 LNHDA, CDR2 SQIVND (reference sequence). CDR3 length equals 21 residues.